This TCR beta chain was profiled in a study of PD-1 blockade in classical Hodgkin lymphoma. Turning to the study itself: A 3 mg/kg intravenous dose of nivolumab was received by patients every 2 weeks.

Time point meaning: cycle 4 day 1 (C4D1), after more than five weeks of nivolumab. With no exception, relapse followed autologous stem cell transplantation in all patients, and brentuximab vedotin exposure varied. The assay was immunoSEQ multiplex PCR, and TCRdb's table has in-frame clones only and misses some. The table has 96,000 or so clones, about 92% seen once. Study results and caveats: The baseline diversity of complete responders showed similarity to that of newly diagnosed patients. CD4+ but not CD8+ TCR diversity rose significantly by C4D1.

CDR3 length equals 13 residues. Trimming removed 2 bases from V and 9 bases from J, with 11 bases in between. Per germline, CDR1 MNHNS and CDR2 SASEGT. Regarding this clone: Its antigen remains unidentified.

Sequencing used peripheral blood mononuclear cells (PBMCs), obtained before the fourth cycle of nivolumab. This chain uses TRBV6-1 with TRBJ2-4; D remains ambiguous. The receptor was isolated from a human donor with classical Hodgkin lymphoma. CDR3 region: CASSEYGLVIQYF. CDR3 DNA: TGTGCCAGCAGTGAATACGGGTTGGTCATTCAGTACTTC.